What follows describes a single T cell receptor (beta chain). The PCR used 60 Vbeta and 13 Jbeta primers. Repertoires were generated with immunoSEQ multiplex PCR, while TCRdb's copy carries only in-frame clones and drops some. The sample lists about 38,000 clones, about nine tenths occurring once. The data were obtained in a study of cytomegalovirus exposure and HLA in healthy donors. The sequenced sample was PBMCs. The sequence derives from a woman between 35 and 50 years old in good health and CMV-seropositive.

The CDR3 nucleotides are TGTGCCAGCAGCCAGAGACAGTCTACATCTTATAATTCACCCCTCCACTTT. Its translation is CASSQRQSTSYNSPLHF. V and J are TRBV5-6 and TRBJ1-6; TRBD1 might be the D (5 bases). V gave up 4 bases and J gave up 4 bases, with 18 bases separating them. This CDR3 has 17 residues. Germline V CDR1 and CDR2: SGHDT, YYEEEE. The whole variable domain, filled in from reference TRBV5-6 and TRBJ1-6, reads DAGVTQSPTHLIKTRGQQVTLRCSPKSGHDTVSWYQQALGQGPQFIFQYYEEEERQRGNFPDRFSGHQFPNYSSELNVNALLLGDSALYLCASSQRQSTSYNSPLHFGNGTRLTVT.